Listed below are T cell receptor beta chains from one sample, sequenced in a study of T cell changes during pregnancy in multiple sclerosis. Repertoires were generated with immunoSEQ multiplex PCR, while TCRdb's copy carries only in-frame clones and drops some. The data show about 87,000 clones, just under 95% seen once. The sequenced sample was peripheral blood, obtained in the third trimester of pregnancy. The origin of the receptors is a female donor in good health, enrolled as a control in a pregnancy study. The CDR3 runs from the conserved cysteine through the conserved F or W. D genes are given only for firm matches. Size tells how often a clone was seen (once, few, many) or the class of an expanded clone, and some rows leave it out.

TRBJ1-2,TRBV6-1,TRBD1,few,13,TGTGCCAGCAGTGACGGACAGGGGAATGGCTACACCTTC,CASSDGQGNGYTF
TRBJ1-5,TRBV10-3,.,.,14,TGTGCCATCAGTGAGATACTGTTCAATCAGCCCCAGCATTTT,CAISEILFNQPQHF
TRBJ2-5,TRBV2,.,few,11,TGTGCCAGCAGTGACCTCGAGACCCAGTACTTC,CASSDLETQYF
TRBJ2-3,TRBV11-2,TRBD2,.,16,TGTGCCAGCAGCTTAGTTTTAGCGGGAGGCCGAGATACGCAGTATTTT,CASSLVLAGGRDTQYF
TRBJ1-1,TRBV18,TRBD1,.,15,TGTGCCAGCTCACCCCTGACAGGGGGTCATACTGAAGCTTTCTTT,CASSPLTGGHTEAFF
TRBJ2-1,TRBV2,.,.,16,TGTGCCAGCAGCCTATTAGCGCCCGGAAGATTAAATGAGCAGTTCTTC,CASSLLAPGRLNEQFF
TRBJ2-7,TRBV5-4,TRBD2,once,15,TGTGCCAGCAGCTCCCCTAGCGGGGGGCCCTACGAGCAGTACTTC,CASSSPSGGPYEQYF
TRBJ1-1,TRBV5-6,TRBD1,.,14,TGTGCCAGCAGCTTCGACAGGGTGAGCACTGAAGCTTTCTTT,CASSFDRVSTEAFF
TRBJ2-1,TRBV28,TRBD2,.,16,TGTGCCAGCAGTTTTGGACGACTAGCGGGAGTCGGGGAGCAGTTCTTC,CASSFGRLAGVGEQFF
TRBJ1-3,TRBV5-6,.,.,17,TGTGCCAGCAGCTTCCAAAGACTATCCGACAGGGGAAACACCATATATTTT,CASSFQRLSDRGNTIYF
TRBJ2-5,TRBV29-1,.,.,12,TGCAGCGTTGAACGGTACCAAGAGACCCAGTACTTC,CSVERYQETQYF